This record concerns one T cell receptor beta chain sequence. Its antigen target is currently unknown. The input lacks base qualities; no much larger clone sits a single base away. V is cut by 4 bases and J by 6 bases, and the space between the germline ends is 12 bases. CDR1 is given as MNHEY and CDR2 as SMNVEV, both from the germline V gene (reference sequence). The CDR3 covers 14 residues, taking in both the cysteine and the phenylalanine. Solely the CDR3 DNA is kept, with 42 bases framed from the first base. The protocol used for the library was the immunoSEQ multiplex PCR assay. Adaptive Biotechnologies performed TCRbeta CDR3 sequencing at survey depth and reported CDR3 sequences, V/J genes, productive frequency, and template counts. Amplification of TCR beta CDR3 regions was performed from genomic DNA rather than from RNA. From the authors' description of their analysis: Pairwise repertoire overlap between tissues was quantified with Jensen-Shannon divergence, where 1 means complete divergence and 0 identical. Tissues were grouped by single-linkage agglomerative hierarchical clustering of pairwise JSD values, and the clustering results were shown as dendrograms. GLIPH2 was run on all patient samples with simulation_depth 1000, kmer_min_depth 3, cdr3_length_cutoff 8, keeping groups with more than two unique CDR3s. A standardized tissue-overlap score was generated by extrapolating Jaccard GLIPH-group overlap across patients to a standard repertoire size of 1000 clones. Associations of diversity with clinical or experimental variables used linear mixed-effect models with tissue fixed effects and individual random effects. TCRdb stores this immuneACCESS table with in-frame sequences only. Part of the clones is absent; in the studies checked, under half of the shortfall reflects unresolved V genes, and no reason is known for the rest. From that table come the V and J calls and clone size; the DNA was used to work out D and trimming. This sample comprises roughly 30,000 clones, over 75% of them detected only once. The biggest ten clones account for roughly 3.5% of the sample.

In light of the paper, this sample's time point label describes: recipient (host-origin) PBMCs collected before allo-HCT. These data originate in a study of tissue T cells after allogeneic stem cell transplantation (dated 2022 in TCRdb). About the full investigation: Over an approximately three-year period, a research-autopsy study prospectively enrolled several adult allo-HCT recipients who had steroid-refractory GVHD. All GVHD patients received grafts from donors, several unmodified and three CD34-selected to deplete T cells. All GVHD patients had gastrointestinal GVHD and received several lines of GVHD-directed therapy; five also had skin involvement. Pre-transplant PBMCs were of recipient origin and were available from about five GVHD patients. For viably preserved blood and marrow, CD3+ T cells were flow-sorted when cell numbers allowed; smaller samples underwent direct DNA extraction. The study profiled TCR beta repertoires across many tissues from research autopsies of patients with and without GVHD, plus mouse models of GVHD. The human arm was conducted as a prospective observational study, and neither blinding nor randomization was performed.

The full study reports these points: Within patients, how anatomically similar the tissues were was a key factor in shaping TCR repertoire composition, regardless of disease or transplant status. In both patients and mice, T cells from blood and spleen covered only a limited part of the TCR repertoire found in tissues. Few T cell clones were found to be shared across patients, but shared repertoire signatures across patients were revealed in a tissue-specific fashion by motif-based clustering. A small and clinically heterogeneous patient cohort was studied, and sampling depth was acknowledged as a limitation. The study did not determine which tissue TCRs were alloreactive or antigen-specific, and some clones might have been persisting host cells.

This chain is built from TRBV27 and TRBJ2-2, and the D gene may be TRBD1, 6 bases matching. Sequencing was performed on blood, taken before transplantation. The origin of this receptor is a woman aged 18-49 years who later had graft-versus-host disease after an allogeneic stem cell transplant. The CDR3 protein: CASSSNRVAGELFF. The DNA sequence is TGTGCCAGCAGTTCAAACAGGGTCGCCGGGGAGCTGTTTTTT.